One TCR beta chain is described in this entry. The antigen is not known. Clones were read by immunoSEQ multiplex PCR, and TCRdb kept only the in-frame ones, dropping some. Of about 350,000 clones listed, roughly 89% are singletons. The data were taken from a study of Ad26.COV2.S vaccination and SARS-CoV-2 variants. Study-wide results and caveats: For non-spike TCRs, breadth in vaccine recipients resembled that in placebo recipients.

The treatment here: around 19 received Ad26.COV2.S at low or high dose, single or two shots; several received placebo; per-sample allocation not given. Collection of samples fell on day 63 after the first vaccine or placebo injection. A Boston adult aged 18-55 years was the donor. This clonotype was sampled from a person between 18 and 60 years old who received the Ad26.COV2.S COVID-19 vaccine or a placebo. The specimen was peripheral blood, collected in a trial of Ad26.COV2.S vaccine versus placebo.

Here the CDR3 DNA reads TGTGCCAGCAGCATAACATCGTCCACGACCGGGGAGCTGTTTTTT. It translates to CASSITSSTTGELFF. The V and J genes are TRBV27 and TRBJ2-2; D gene ambiguous. Trimming removed 6 bases from V and 5 bases from J, with 16 bases in between. The CDR3 covers 15 residues. Germline CDR1 and CDR2: MNHEY and SMNVEV (reference sequence).